This T cell receptor beta chain was retrieved from a study of blood T cell repertoires in COVID-19. About the study: The analysed material was cDNA or gDNA that came from T cells, B-cell-depleted T cells, or PBMCs.

This clone was detected only a few times. Adults between about 18 and 89 years of age took part from more than 20 US areas. Assignment of participants to cohorts was predicated upon participant-reported clinical history. The study counted Cohort 3 donors as recovered given two negative PCRs, clearance, or symptom resolution. The CDR3 covers 12 residues. Germline lookup yields CDR1 SQVTM and CDR2 ANQGSEA. Unmatched junction bases numbered 4, after V lost 6 bases and J lost 2 bases. Method: immunoSEQ multiplex PCR; TCRdb's copy keeps in-frame clones and lacks some. The data contain 200,000 to 250,000 clones, 80% to 90% of them singletons.

The chain has TRBV29-1 and TRBJ2-7; 7 bases map to TRBD2. This TCR derives from a man aged 30 to 45 who had recovered from COVID-19. Material: PBMCs or T cells enriched from blood (not recorded which). The DNA for the CDR3 is TGCAGCGTCTGGGGGGGAGCCTACGAGCAGTACTTC. Translated: CSVWGGAYEQYF.